Sequencing of this T cell receptor beta chain was carried out in a study of cytomegalovirus exposure and HLA in healthy donors. V lost 3 bases to trimming and J lost 2 bases; unmatched junction nucleotides: 4. The length of the CDR3 is 16 residues. Germline-derived CDR1 and CDR2 are MDHEN and SYDVKM. In its sample, this clone was seen once. Other nucleotide sequences in the sample specify the same CDR3. Primers: 60 Vbeta forward and 13 Jbeta reverse. The data were produced by immunoSEQ multiplex PCR, yet TCRdb's version contains in-frame clones alone and is incomplete. The sample yields 100,000 to 150,000 clones, roughly 78% seen once.

V and J are TRBV28 and TRBJ2-6; 7 bases map to TRBD2. This receptor was obtained from a man in his thirties or forties in good health and CMV-seropositive. Sequencing used PBMCs. The CDR3 coding sequence is TGTGCCAGCAGTTTGGGGGGAGGGGCTGGGGCCAACGTCCTGACTTTC. Protein sequence: CASSLGGGAGANVLTF.